This is a list of T cell receptor beta chains from one sample in a study of T cells in Graves' hyperthyroidism and ophthalmopathy. MiXCR, run by TCRdb on the multiplex PCR reads, gives a single entry per CDR3 protein. Among about 570,000 distinct CDR3 sequences listed, roughly 46% were seen once. Sequenced input: peripheral blood or thyroid tissue (not recorded which). The receptor set was obtained from an adult woman with Graves' disease, either hyperthyroidism or ophthalmopathy (not recorded which). Each CDR3 is given with its conserved first and last residue. The D gene is left open where the match is weak. The size entry is marked missing in some rows and otherwise reads once, few, many or a size class.

d_gene: .
j_gene: TRBJ1-1
v_gene: TRBV9
abundance: many
CDR3aa: CASSVVRNTEAFF
CDR3nt: TGTGCCAGCAGCGTAGTGAGGAACACTGAAGCTTTCTTT

d_gene: .
j_gene: TRBJ2-2
v_gene: TRBV19
abundance: many
CDR3aa: CASRSVTNTGELFF
CDR3nt: TGTGCCAGTAGGAGCGTAACGAACACCGGGGAGCTGTTTTTT

d_gene: TRBD1
j_gene: TRBJ2-5
v_gene: TRBV10-3
abundance: many
CDR3aa: CAISEGSNRPDRVTETQYF
CDR3nt: TGTGCCATCAGTGAGGGTTCAAATCGACCGGACAGGGTGACGGAGACCCAGTACTTC

d_gene: .
j_gene: TRBJ2-5
v_gene: TRBV10-3
abundance: .
CDR3aa: CARSEGGAETQYF
CDR3nt: TGTGCCAGAAGTGAGGGGGGGGCTGAGACCCAGTACTTC

d_gene: .
j_gene: TRBJ1-1
v_gene: TRBV19
abundance: .
CDR3aa: CASSIDPAMNTEAFF
CDR3nt: TGTGCCAGTAGTATAGATCCGGCCATGAACACTGAAGCTTTCTTT

d_gene: TRBD2
j_gene: TRBJ2-2
v_gene: TRBV9
abundance: many
CDR3aa: CASKGSLAGAQNTGELFF
CDR3nt: TGTGCCAGCAAAGGTAGCCTGGCGGGAGCGCAGAACACCGGGGAGCTGTTTTTT

d_gene: .
j_gene: TRBJ1-5
v_gene: TRBV10-3
abundance: .
CDR3aa: CAISAVDLGQPQHF
CDR3nt: TGTGCCATCAGTGCGGTGGATCTAGGGCAGCCCCAGCATTTT

d_gene: .
j_gene: TRBJ1-4
v_gene: TRBV7-6
abundance: many
CDR3aa: CASSLGSNNEKLFF
CDR3nt: TGTGCCAGCAGCTTAGGCTCAAATAATGAAAAACTGTTTTTT

d_gene: TRBD2
j_gene: TRBJ2-2
v_gene: TRBV5-1
abundance: many
CDR3aa: CASSSTGGNTGELFF
CDR3nt: TGCGCCAGCAGCTCTACGGGAGGAAACACCGGGGAGCTGTTTTTT

d_gene: .
j_gene: TRBJ2-7
v_gene: TRBV10-2
abundance: .
CDR3aa: CASRPGTTSYEQYF
CDR3nt: TGCGCCAGCAGACCCGGGACAACTTCCTACGAACAGTACTTC

d_gene: .
j_gene: TRBJ2-7
v_gene: TRBV29-1
abundance: .
CDR3aa: CSLGAASSYEQYF
CDR3nt: TGCAGCCTTGGAGCGGCGAGCTCCTACGAGCAGTACTTC

d_gene: .
j_gene: TRBJ1-1
v_gene: TRBV10-3
abundance: .
CDR3aa: CAISPRQEGRTEAFF
CDR3nt: TGTGCCATCAGTCCGCGGCAGGAGGGTAGGACTGAAGCTTTCTTT

d_gene: .
j_gene: TRBJ1-5
v_gene: TRBV7-2
abundance: .
CDR3aa: CASSDNWQPQHF
CDR3nt: TGTGCCAGCAGCGACAATTGGCAGCCCCAGCATTTT

d_gene: .
j_gene: TRBJ1-3
v_gene: TRBV29-1
abundance: .
CDR3aa: CSVEGTSTSSGNTIYF
CDR3nt: TGCAGCGTTGAGGGGACATCGACCAGCTCTGGAAACACCATATATTTT